This T cell receptor (beta chain) was captured in a study of blood T cell repertoires in COVID-19. Across the whole study: Either two negative PCRs, clearance, or symptom resolution qualified Cohort 3 donors as recovered.

Donors were grouped by their self-reported clinical history. Sequencing was performed with immunoSEQ multiplex PCR; in TCRdb, only in-frame clones are kept and a portion is missing. In the table there are about 190,000 clones, about 88% of which are singletons. This clone was detected only a few times. The origin of this receptor is a woman between 40 and 55 years old in a cohort exposed to, infected with or recovered from COVID-19 (not recorded which). Input material: PBMCs or T cells enriched from blood (not recorded which).

The CDR3 region has the DNA TGTGCCAGCAGCTTAGCGATGGGGCTTGGGGAGACCCAGTACTTC. Amino acids: CASSLAMGLGETQYF. This chain uses TRBV7-2 with TRBJ2-5, with D possibly being TRBD1 (5 bases). Germline values: CDR1 SGHTA, CDR2 FQGNSA. The CDR3 is made up of 15 amino acids. V shed 0 bases and J shed 5 bases, with 13 bases lying between them.